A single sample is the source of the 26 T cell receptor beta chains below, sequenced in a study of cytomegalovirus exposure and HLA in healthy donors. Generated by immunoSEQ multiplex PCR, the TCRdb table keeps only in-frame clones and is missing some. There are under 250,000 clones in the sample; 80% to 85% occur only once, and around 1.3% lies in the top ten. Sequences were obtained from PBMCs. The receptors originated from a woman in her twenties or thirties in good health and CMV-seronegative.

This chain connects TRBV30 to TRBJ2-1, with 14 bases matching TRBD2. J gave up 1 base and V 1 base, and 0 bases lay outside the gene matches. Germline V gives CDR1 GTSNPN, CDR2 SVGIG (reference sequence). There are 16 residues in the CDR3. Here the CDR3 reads CAWSGLAGGSYNEQFF. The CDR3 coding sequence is TGTGCCTGGAGTGGACTAGCGGGAGGGTCCTACAATGAGCAGTTCTTC.

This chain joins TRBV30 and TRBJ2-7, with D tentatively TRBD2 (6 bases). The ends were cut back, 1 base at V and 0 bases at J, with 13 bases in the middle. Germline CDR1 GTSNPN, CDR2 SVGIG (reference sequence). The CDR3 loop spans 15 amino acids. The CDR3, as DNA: TGTGCCTGGAGTGACAGTAGCGGCAGCTCCTACGAGCAGTACTTC. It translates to CAWSDSSGSSYEQYF.

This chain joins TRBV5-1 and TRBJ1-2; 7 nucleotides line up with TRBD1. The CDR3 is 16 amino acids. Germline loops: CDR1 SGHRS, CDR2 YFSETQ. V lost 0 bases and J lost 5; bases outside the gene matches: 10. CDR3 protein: CASSLAGRAGGYGYTF. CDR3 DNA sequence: TGCGCCAGCAGCTTGGCCGGTCGGGCAGGGGGGTATGGCTACACCTTC.

CDR3 nucleotide sequence: TGTGCCAGCAGCTTGGAACAGCCCTACGAGCAGTACTTC. Translated, it gives CASSLEQPYEQYF. The V gene is TRBV5-4, the J gene TRBJ2-7; no clear D. V was trimmed by 0 bases and J by 2 bases, leaving 6 bases between them. Germline CDR1 is SGHNT and CDR2 is YYREEE (reference sequence). This CDR3 has 13 residues.

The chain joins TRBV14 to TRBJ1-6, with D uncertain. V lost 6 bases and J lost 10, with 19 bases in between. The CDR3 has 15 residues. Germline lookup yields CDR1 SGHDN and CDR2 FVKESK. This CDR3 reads CASSPPGVYESPLHF. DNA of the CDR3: TGTGCCAGCAGTCCCCCCGGGGTGTATGAATCACCCCTCCACTTT.

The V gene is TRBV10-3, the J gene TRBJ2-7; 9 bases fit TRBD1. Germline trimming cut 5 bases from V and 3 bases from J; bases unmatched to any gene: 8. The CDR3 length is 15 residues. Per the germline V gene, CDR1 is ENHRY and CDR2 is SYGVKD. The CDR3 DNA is TGTGCCATCAGTTCCCGGGACAGGGATTTCTACGAGCAGTACTTC. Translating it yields CAISSRDRDFYEQYF.

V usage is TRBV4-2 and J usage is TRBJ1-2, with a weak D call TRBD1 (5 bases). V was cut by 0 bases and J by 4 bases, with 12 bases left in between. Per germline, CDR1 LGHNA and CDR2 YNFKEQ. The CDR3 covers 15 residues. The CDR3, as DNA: TGTGCCAGCAGCCAAGATGGGGGGGTGCTCTATGGCTACACCTTC. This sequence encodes CASSQDGGVLYGYTF.

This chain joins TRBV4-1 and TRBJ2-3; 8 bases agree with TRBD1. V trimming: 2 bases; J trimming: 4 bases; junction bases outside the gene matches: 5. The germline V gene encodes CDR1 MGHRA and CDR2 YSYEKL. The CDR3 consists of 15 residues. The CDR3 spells CASSQLDRVPDTQYF. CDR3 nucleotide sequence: TGCGCCAGCAGCCAACTGGACAGGGTCCCAGATACGCAGTATTTT.

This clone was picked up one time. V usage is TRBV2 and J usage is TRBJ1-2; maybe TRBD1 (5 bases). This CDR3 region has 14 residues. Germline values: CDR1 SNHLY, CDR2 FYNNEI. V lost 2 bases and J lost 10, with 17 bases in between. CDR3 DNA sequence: TGTGCCAGCAGTGAATATCGTCAGGGTTTTTACTACACCTTC. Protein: CASSEYRQGFYYTF.

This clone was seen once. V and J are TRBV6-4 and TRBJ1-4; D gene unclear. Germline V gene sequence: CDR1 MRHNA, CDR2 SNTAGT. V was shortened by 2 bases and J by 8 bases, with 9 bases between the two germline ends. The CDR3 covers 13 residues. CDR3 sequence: CASSDREGEKLFF. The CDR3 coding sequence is TGTGCCAGCAGTGACAGGGAGGGAGAAAAACTGTTTTTT.

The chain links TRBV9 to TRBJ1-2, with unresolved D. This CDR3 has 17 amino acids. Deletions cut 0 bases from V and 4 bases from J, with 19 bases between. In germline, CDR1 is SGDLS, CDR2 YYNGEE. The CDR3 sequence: CASSVVPSPRSGYGYTF. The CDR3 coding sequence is TGTGCCAGCAGCGTAGTCCCGTCCCCTCGGTCGGGCTATGGCTACACCTTC.

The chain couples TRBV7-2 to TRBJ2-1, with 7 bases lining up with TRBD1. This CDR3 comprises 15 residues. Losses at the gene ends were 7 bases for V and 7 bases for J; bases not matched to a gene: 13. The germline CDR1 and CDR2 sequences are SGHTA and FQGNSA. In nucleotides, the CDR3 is TGTGCCAGCATCCTTAACAGGGGCGTAGGAAATGAGCAGTTCTTC. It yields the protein CASILNRGVGNEQFF.

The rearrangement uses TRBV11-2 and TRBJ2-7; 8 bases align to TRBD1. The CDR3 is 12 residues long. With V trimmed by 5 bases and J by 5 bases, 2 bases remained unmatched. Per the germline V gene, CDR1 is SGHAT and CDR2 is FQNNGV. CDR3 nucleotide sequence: TGTGCCAGCAGCCGGGACAGGAACGAGCAGTACTTC. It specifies CASSRDRNEQYF.

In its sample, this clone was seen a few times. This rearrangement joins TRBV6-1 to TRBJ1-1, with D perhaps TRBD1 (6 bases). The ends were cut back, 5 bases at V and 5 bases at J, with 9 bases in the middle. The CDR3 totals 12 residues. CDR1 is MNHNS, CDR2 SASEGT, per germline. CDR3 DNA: TGTGCCAGCAGTATTAGGGGGACTGAAGCTTTCTTT. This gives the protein CASSIRGTEAFF.

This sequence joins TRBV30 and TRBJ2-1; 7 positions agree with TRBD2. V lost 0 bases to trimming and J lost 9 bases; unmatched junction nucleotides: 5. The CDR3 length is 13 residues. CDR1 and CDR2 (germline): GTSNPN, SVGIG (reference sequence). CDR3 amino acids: CAWSVLGEGEQFF. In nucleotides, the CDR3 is TGTGCCTGGAGTGTACTGGGGGAGGGTGAGCAGTTCTTC.

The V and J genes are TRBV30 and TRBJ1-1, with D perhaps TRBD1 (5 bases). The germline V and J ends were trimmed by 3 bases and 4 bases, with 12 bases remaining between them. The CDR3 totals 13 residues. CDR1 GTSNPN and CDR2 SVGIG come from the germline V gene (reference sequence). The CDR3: CAWRRSGGTEAFF. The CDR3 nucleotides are TGTGCCTGGAGGAGAAGCGGGGGCACTGAAGCTTTCTTT.

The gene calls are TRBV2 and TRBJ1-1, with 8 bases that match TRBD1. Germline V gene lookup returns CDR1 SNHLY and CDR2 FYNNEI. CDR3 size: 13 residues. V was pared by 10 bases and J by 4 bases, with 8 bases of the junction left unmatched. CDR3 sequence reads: CANRQGYPTEAFF. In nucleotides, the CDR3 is TGTGCCAACCGACAGGGGTATCCCACTGAAGCTTTCTTT.

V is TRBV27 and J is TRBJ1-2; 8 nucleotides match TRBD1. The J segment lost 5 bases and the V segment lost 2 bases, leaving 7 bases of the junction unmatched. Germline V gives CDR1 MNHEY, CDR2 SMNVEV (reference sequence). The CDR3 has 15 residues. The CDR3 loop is CASSLNRGGGYGYTF. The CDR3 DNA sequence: TGTGCCAGCAGTTTAAACAGGGGGGGAGGTTATGGCTACACCTTC.

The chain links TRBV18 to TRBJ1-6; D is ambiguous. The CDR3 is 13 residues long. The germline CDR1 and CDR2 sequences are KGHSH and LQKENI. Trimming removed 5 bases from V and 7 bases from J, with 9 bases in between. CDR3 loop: CASSANSNSPLHF. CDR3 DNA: TGTGCCAGCTCAGCAAACAGCAATTCACCCCTCCACTTT.

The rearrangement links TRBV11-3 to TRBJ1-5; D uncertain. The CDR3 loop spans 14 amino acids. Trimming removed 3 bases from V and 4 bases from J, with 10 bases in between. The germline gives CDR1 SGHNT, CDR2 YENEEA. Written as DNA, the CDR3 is TGTGCCAGCAGCTTCTGCGGTCCAAATCAGCCCCAGCATTTT. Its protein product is CASSFCGPNQPQHF.

This chain's CDR3 is CASSVGVGLYSYEQYF. The CDR3 DNA follows: TGTGCCAGCAGCGTAGGAGTGGGGCTTTACTCCTACGAGCAGTACTTC. The chain carries TRBV9 and TRBJ2-7; a possible D gene is TRBD1 (5 bases). The V and J ends lost 0 bases and 0 bases respectively, with 13 bases between them. The length of the CDR3 is 16 residues. CDR1 and CDR2 from the germline V gene are SGDLS and YYNGEE.

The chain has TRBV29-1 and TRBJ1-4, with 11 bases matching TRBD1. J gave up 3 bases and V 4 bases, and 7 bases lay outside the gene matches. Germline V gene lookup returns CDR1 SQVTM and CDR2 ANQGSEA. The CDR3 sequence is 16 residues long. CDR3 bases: TGCAGCGTTGTGATCGGACAGGGGGCGTCTAATGAAAAACTGTTTTTT. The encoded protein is CSVVIGQGASNEKLFF. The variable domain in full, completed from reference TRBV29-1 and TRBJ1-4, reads SAVISQKPSRDICQRGTSLTIQCQVDSQVTMMFWYRQQPGQSLTLIATANQGSEATYESGFVIDKFPISRPNLTFSTLTVSNMSPEDSSIYLCSVVIGQGASNEKLFFGSGTQLSVL.

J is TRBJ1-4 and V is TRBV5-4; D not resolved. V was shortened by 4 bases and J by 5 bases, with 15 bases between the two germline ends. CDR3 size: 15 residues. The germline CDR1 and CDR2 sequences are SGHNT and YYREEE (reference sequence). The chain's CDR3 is CASSAEGGRNEKLFF. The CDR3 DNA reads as TGTGCCAGCAGCGCCGAGGGTGGGCGGAATGAAAAACTGTTTTTT.

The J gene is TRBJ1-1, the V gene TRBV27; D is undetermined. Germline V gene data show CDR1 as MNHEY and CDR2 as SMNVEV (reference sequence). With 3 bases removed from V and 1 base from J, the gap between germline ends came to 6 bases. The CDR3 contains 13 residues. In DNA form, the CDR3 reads TGTGCCAGCAGTTTCGTAGAGAACACTGAAGCTTTCTTT. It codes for CASSFVENTEAFF.

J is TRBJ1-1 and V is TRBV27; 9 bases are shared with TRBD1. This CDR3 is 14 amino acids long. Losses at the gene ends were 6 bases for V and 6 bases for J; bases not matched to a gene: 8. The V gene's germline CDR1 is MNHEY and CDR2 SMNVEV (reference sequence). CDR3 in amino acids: CASRLGQGLAEAFF. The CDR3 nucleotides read TGTGCCAGCAGGCTCGGACAGGGGCTTGCTGAAGCTTTCTTT.

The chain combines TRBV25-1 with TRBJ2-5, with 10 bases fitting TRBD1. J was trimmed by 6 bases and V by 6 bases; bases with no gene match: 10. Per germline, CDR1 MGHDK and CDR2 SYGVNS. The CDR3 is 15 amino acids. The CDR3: CASSEVGQGTQTQYF. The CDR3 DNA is TGTGCCAGCAGCGAAGTGGGACAGGGGACGCAGACCCAGTACTTC.